A selection of T cell receptor beta chains follows, all from one sample in a study of PD-1 blockade in mismatch repair-deficient tumors. This table comes from immunoSEQ multiplex PCR, and its TCRdb copy is limited to in-frame clones, with some not included. The table shows about 66,000 clones, with 70% to 80% occurring only once. Here the sequenced sample was peripheral blood, taken 2 weeks after starting pembrolizumab. These receptors came from an adult with mismatch repair-deficient cancer. The CDR3 runs from the conserved cysteine through the conserved F or W. Fields, in order: CDR3 length, J gene, D gene, V gene, clone size, CDR3 DNA, CDR3 protein. The D gene is left open where the match is weak. A clone size is listed for some rows: how often the clone was seen (once, few, many), or a class if it is expanded.

>16|TRBJ2-3|TRBD1|TRBV19|.
TGTGCCAGTAGTAACACCGGGACAGGGGGTGTGGATACGCAGTATTTT
CASSNTGTGGVDTQYF
>14|TRBJ1-4|TRBD1|TRBV10-3|.
TGTGCCATCAGAGAGGACAGGTATAATGAAAAACTGTTTTTT
CAIREDRYNEKLFF
>14|TRBJ2-1|.|TRBV7-9|.
TGTGCCAGCAGCTTAATAGGACAACACAATGAGCAGTTCTTC
CASSLIGQHNEQFF
>11|TRBJ2-1|.|TRBV29-1|.
TGCAGCGTCGGCATAGAAGATGAGCAGTTCTTC
CSVGIEDEQFF
>15|TRBJ1-2|.|TRBV4-2|.
TGTGCCAGCAGCCAGGTGGCACAGGGATCGGATGGCTACACCTTC
CASSQVAQGSDGYTF
>15|TRBJ2-7|.|TRBV18|.
TGTGCCAGCTCCCAACAGACAGGACCCTCCTACGAGCAGTACTTC
CASSQQTGPSYEQYF
>15|TRBJ2-1|.|TRBV7-3|once
TGTGCCAGCAGCCAAGGGACGACTCGCCTCAATGAGCAGTTCTTC
CASSQGTTRLNEQFF
>13|TRBJ1-2|TRBD1|TRBV6-5|.
TGTGCCAGCAGCGACAGGGTTGGAAATGGCTACACCTTC
CASSDRVGNGYTF
>14|TRBJ2-3|TRBD2|TRBV5-5|few
TGTGCCAGCAGCTCGGGAGGAAACACAGATACGCAGTATTTT
CASSSGGNTDTQYF
>13|TRBJ1-4|.|TRBV7-9|.
TGTGCCAGCAGCCGCTCAGGGTATGAAAAACTGTTTTTT
CASSRSGYEKLFF
>16|TRBJ2-3|.|TRBV11-2|.
TGTGCCAGCAGCTTAAATGCAGCCTTTACTTCAGATACGCAGTATTTT
CASSLNAAFTSDTQYF
>15|TRBJ2-7|TRBD2|TRBV5-1|.
TGCGCCAGCAGCGGTGCCGGGACTACTCTCGCCGAGCAGTACTTC
CASSGAGTTLAEQYF
>18|TRBJ2-1|.|TRBV9|.
TGTGCCAGCAACTTACCCAAAGGGGGGACAACCTCCTACAATGAGCAGTTCTTC
CASNLPKGGTTSYNEQFF
>16|TRBJ2-1|TRBD2|TRBV11-2|.
TGTGCCAGCAGCTTCGGCGGGAGTATTGTTTACAATGAGCAGTTCTTC
CASSFGGSIVYNEQFF
>15|TRBJ1-3|TRBD1|TRBV9|.
TGTGCCAGCAGCGTAGAGGGGGCTTATGGAAACACCATATATTTT
CASSVEGAYGNTIYF
>17|TRBJ1-5|.|TRBV7-8|.
TGTGCCAGCAGTGTACTCCCGACAGGCTTACTCAATCAGCCCCAGCATTTT
CASSVLPTGLLNQPQHF
>12|TRBJ2-7|.|TRBV6-5|.
TGTGCCAGCACGGCGGCTTCCTACGAGCAGTACTTC
CASTAASYEQYF
>14|TRBJ1-5|TRBD1|TRBV7-2|few
TGTGCCAGCAGCCGACAGGGGAGCAATCAGCCCCAGCATTTT
CASSRQGSNQPQHF
>14|TRBJ2-1|TRBD1|TRBV5-1|once
TGCGCCAGCAGCCCCGGACAGGAGAACAATGAGCAGTTCTTC
CASSPGQENNEQFF
>14|TRBJ2-5|.|TRBV21-1|.
TGTGCCAGCAGCAATAACAGTCTGGGGGAGACCCAGTACTTC
CASSNNSLGETQYF
>14|TRBJ2-3|.|TRBV9|few
TGTGCCAGCAGCGTAGTGCCAGACACAGATACGCAGTATTTT
CASSVVPDTDTQYF
>15|TRBJ1-1|.|TRBV28|.
TGTGCCAGCAGTCTTTACAGGGTCGTTAACACTGAAGCTTTCTTT
CASSLYRVVNTEAFF
>16|TRBJ2-3|TRBD1|TRBV6-1|.
TGTGCCAGCAGTGAATACGCCAGGGGGCGCGCAGATACGCAGTATTTT
CASSEYARGRADTQYF
>13|TRBJ1-1|.|TRBV27|.
TGTGCCAGCAGTTTAGGGCCAAACACTGAAGCTTTCTTT
CASSLGPNTEAFF
>15|TRBJ2-1|.|TRBV11-2|.
TGTGCCAGCAGTCCCGAGGGGACCCTGGGAAATGAGCAGTTCTTC
CASSPEGTLGNEQFF
>15|TRBJ2-5|TRBD1|TRBV9|.
TGTGCCAGCAGCCCGGGACAGGCTGCCCCTGAGACCCAGTACTTC
CASSPGQAAPETQYF
>11|TRBJ2-7|.|TRBV29-1|.
TGCAGCGTTGAACGAGGGGCCGAGCAGTACTTC
CSVERGAEQYF
>15|TRBJ2-3|.|TRBV6-6|.
TGTGCCAGCAGTTACGAGGTACAGGGCGCGGATACGCAGTATTTT
CASSYEVQGADTQYF
>14|TRBJ2-7|.|TRBV7-5|few
TGTGCCAGAAGCATAAGCGGGACCAACTACGAGCAGTACTTC
CARSISGTNYEQYF
>17|TRBJ2-7|TRBD2|TRBV10-2|.
TGCGCCAGCAGTGAGCGACGGGGAGCGGGAGGGTTGGGTGAGCAGTACTTC
CASSERRGAGGLGEQYF
>15|TRBJ1-4|TRBD1|TRBV6-1|.
TGTGCCAGCAGCCCCGGGACAGCCGGAGGGGAAAAACTGTTTTTT
CASSPGTAGGEKLFF
>15|TRBJ2-7|.|TRBV27|once
TGTGCCAGCAGTTGGCGTCGGGGCAGGACCTACGAGCAGTACTTC
CASSWRRGRTYEQYF
>14|TRBJ1-5|.|TRBV27|.
TGTGCCAGCAGTCCTGGGCAGGTGATGAGGCCCCAGCATTTT
CASSPGQVMRPQHF
>13|TRBJ1-1|.|TRBV7-3|.
TGTGCCAGCAGCTCCCGCAGCGGAGTTGAAGCTTTCTTT
CASSSRSGVEAFF
>11|TRBJ2-7|.|TRBV30|.
TGTGCCTGGGGCTTAACCTACGAGCAGTACTTC
CAWGLTYEQYF
>14|TRBJ2-7|.|TRBV5-1|once
TGCGCCAGCAGCTCCGGGACAAGTCTCTACGAGCAGTACTTC
CASSSGTSLYEQYF
>13|TRBJ1-2|.|TRBV19|.
TGTGCCAGTAGTTTGCGGTTGAACTATGGCTACACCTTC
CASSLRLNYGYTF
>13|TRBJ1-3|.|TRBV27|.
TGTGCCAGCAGTTGGGGGAGGGGGAACACCATATATTTT
CASSWGRGNTIYF
>12|TRBJ2-7|.|TRBV5-6|few
TGTGCCAGCAGCTTACCGACCGGGACTGAGATCTTC
CASSLPTGTEIF
>15|TRBJ2-1|TRBD2|TRBV2|once
TGTGCCAGCAGGCTGACTAGCGGGATCTACAATGAGCAGTTCTTC
CASRLTSGIYNEQFF
>14|TRBJ1-5|.|TRBV13|few
TGTGCCAGCAGCCAGGGAGAGGGCAATCAGCCCCAGCATTTT
CASSQGEGNQPQHF